This T cell receptor beta chain derives from a study of blood T cell repertoires in COVID-19. Looking at the study overall: Material from acute and convalescent COVID-19 was sourced from the United States, Italy and Spain. PBMCs, B-cell-depleted T cells, or T cells were the source of the cDNA or gDNA that made up the material.

In germline, CDR1 is ENHRY, CDR2 SYGVKD. Trimming left V 7 bases short and J 4 bases short, with 16 bases between. The CDR3 length is 14 residues. Original methodology: Reference gene primers were amplified, and this amplification served to estimate nucleated cell counts. Produced via immunoSEQ multiplex PCR; TCRdb's table is partial and in-frame only. The DNA was the basis for D and trimming; V, J and clone size are from that table. The table includes under 200,000 clones, more than 70% detected once. This receptor was obtained from a man aged 50 to 59 who had recovered from COVID-19. The chain employs TRBV10-3 and TRBJ1-2; D is unresolved. Sequencing input: peripheral blood. The CDR3 loop is CAINTDGAGYGYTF. The CDR3 DNA reads as TGTGCCATCAATACGGACGGAGCGGGCTATGGCTACACCTTC.